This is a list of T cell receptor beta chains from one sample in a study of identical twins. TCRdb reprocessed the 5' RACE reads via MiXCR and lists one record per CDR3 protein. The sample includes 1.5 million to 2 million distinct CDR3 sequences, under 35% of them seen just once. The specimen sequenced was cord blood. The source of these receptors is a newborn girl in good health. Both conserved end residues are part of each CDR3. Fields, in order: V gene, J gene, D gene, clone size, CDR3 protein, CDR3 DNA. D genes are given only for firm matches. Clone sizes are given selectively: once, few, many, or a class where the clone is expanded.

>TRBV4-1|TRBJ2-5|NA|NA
CASGQASSETQYF
TGCGCCAGCGGCCAAGCATCATCAGAGACCCAGTACTTC
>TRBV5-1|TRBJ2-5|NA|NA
CASSLGQRDEQYF
TGCGCCAGCAGCTTGGGACAGAGGGATGAGCAGTACTTC
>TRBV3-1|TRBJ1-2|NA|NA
CASSRGALQGYTF
TGTGCCAGCAGCCGCGGGGCCCTCCAGGGCTACACCTTC
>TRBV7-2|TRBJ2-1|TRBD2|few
CASTHSGNYNEQFF
TGTGCCAGCACCCATAGCGGGAACTACAATGAGCAGTTCTTC
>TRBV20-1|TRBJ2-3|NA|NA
CSAQEGGADTQYF
TGCAGTGCTCAAGAAGGGGGGGCAGATACGCAGTATTTT
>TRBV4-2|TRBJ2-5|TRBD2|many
CASSPWTSGETQYF
TGTGCCAGCAGCCCCTGGACTAGCGGGGAGACCCAGTACTTC
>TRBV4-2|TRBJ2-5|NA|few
CASSQAGLSETQYF
TGTGCCAGCAGCCAAGCGGGATTGTCGGAGACCCAGTACTTC
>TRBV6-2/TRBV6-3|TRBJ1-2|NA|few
CASSYVGQSNYGYTF
TGTGCCAGCAGTTACGTGGGACAATCTAACTATGGCTACACCTTC
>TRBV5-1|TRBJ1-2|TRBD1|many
CASSLGQSNYGYTF
TGTGCCAGCAGCTTGGGACAGTCTAACTATGGCTACACCTTC
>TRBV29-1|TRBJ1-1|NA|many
CSVAHTEAFF
TGCAGCGTCGCTCACACTGAAGCTTTCTTT
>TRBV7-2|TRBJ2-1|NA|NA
CTSSLVPSTDNEQFF
TGTACCAGCAGCTTAGTCCCGTCGACAGACAATGAGCAGTTCTTC
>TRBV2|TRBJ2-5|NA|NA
CADRHQETQYF
TGTGCCGACCGACATCAAGAGACCCAGTACTTC
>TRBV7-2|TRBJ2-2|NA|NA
CASSVLALNTGELFF
TGTGCCAGCAGCGTCCTAGCGCTGAACACCGGGGAGCTGTTTTTT
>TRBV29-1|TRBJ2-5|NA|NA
CSVDFRVRETQYF
TGCAGCGTTGACTTCAGGGTCCGGGAGACCCAGTACTTC
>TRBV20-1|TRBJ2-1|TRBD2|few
CSAHKAGGPNYNEQFF
TGCAGTGCCCACAAGGCGGGGGGCCCCAACTACAATGAGCAGTTCTTC
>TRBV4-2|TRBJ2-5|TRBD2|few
CASSHLGTSGIRETQYF
TGTGCCAGCAGCCATCTCGGGACTAGCGGGATCAGGGAGACCCAGTACTTC
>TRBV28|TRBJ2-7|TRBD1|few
CASSLWGFRDSSDEQYF
TGTGCCAGCAGTTTATGGGGCTTCCGGGACAGTAGCGACGAGCAGTACTTC
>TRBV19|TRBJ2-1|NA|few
CASSIQSVPPNEQFF
TGTGCCAGTAGTATACAGTCGGTCCCTCCCAATGAGCAGTTCTTC
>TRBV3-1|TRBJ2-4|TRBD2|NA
CASSQEASGRARGENIQYF
TGTGCCAGCAGCCAAGAAGCTAGCGGGAGGGCCAGGGGGGAAAACATTCAGTACTTC
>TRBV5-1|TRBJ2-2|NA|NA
CASSFFIRGPGPHTGELFF
TGCGCCAGCAGCTTTTTTATCCGGGGCCCGGGACCCCACACCGGGGAGCTGTTTTTT
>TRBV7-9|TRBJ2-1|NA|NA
CASSRRQTTFYNEQFF
TGTGCCAGCAGTCGTCGACAGACGACTTTCTACAATGAGCAGTTCTTC
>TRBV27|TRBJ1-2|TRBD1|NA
CASSFLHRDRNYGYTF
TGTGCCAGCAGTTTTCTCCACCGGGACAGGAACTATGGCTACACCTTC
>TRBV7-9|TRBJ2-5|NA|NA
CASSFTGFLKSEQYF
TGTGCCAGCAGCTTTACAGGGTTCCTGAAGAGTGAGCAGTACTTC
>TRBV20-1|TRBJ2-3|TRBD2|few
CSASGLAGVPGTQYF
TGCAGTGCTTCGGGACTAGCGGGGGTTCCGGGTACGCAGTATTTT
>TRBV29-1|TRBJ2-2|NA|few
CSVAVSAYTGELFF
TGCAGCGTTGCAGTAAGCGCGTACACCGGGGAGCTGTTTTTT
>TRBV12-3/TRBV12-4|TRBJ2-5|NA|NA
CASSLGGWSAQETQYF
TGTGCCAGCAGTTTAGGAGGATGGTCAGCCCAAGAGACCCAGTACTTC
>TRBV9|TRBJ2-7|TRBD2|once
CASSVAWGSGRKDEQYF
TGTGCCAGCAGCGTAGCTTGGGGAAGCGGGAGAAAAGACGAGCAGTACTTC
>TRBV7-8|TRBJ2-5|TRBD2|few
CASSLGILAGGLETQYF
TGTGCCAGCAGCTTAGGGATATTAGCGGGGGGATTGGAGACCCAGTACTTC